Only a few counts were recorded for the clone carrying this TCR beta chain. This entry is derived from a study of blood T cells in healthy people across ages. V dropped 1 base and J dropped 4 bases, with 15 bases sitting between them. The germline V gene has CDR1 SEHNR and CDR2 FQNEAQ (reference sequence). The CDR3 loop spans 16 amino acids. Then a second PCR, running about 6 to 11 cycles, was carried out with a sample-barcoded 5' primer and a J-beta primer mix. Researchers report that each sample yielded at least 3 million CDR3-containing paired-end reads. TCRdb reprocessed the 5' RACE reads with MiXCR, giving one entry per CDR3 protein. Of hundreds of thousands of distinct CDR3 sequences listed, roughly 53% are singletons. The total RNA that was extracted per sample amounted to at least 5.5 micrograms.

The chain joins TRBV7-9 to TRBJ2-3; unclear D gene. The TCR originated in a man in his fifties or sixties in good health. The sequenced sample consisted of blood. DNA of the CDR3: TGTGCCAGCAGCTTAGTGAGCCAACACGACCCAGATACGCAGTATTTT. This sequence encodes CASSLVSQHDPDTQYF.